One T cell receptor beta chain is described in this entry. These data originate in a study of CD8 T cells in Susac syndrome. The multiple sclerosis controls, all treatment-naive patients, had relapsing-remitting disease that was stable or active. Random hexamers primed reverse transcription of about 0.45 to 1 ug RNA. TCRdb re-analysed the immunoSEQ multiplex PCR reads in MiXCR, keeping a single row per CDR3 protein. The data show approximately 160,000 distinct CDR3 sequences, roughly 92% seen once. The sequence derives from a human donor with multiple sclerosis. The sample comprised CD4+ T cells from PBMCs.

The CDR3, as DNA: TGTGCCAGCAGTTTATTGGCCGAGGAGACCCAGTACTTC. This sequence encodes CASSLLAEETQYF. The chain combines TRBV12-3 or TRBV12-4 with TRBJ2-5; D not certain. The V end was cut by 2 bases, the J end by 5 bases, with 9 bases between. The CDR3 totals 13 residues.